This T cell receptor beta chain is drawn from a study of T-cell memory formation after mild COVID-19. CDR3 length equals 13 residues. The V gene lost 7 bases and the J gene lost 5 bases, with 15 bases spanning the gap. Germline V CDR1 and CDR2: SGHRS, YFSETQ. Study outcomes and limitations: Clones that contracted from day 15 to 85 were balanced CD4/CD8, while later expanders leaned CD4+. Shrinking CD4+ clones were chiefly CM and EM; CD8+ ones were chiefly EMRA. Unconfirmed was the SARS-CoV-2 specificity of second-wave clones that peaked on day 37. Pre-infection memory held some responding clones, suggesting pre-existing cross-reactive T cells responded.

TCRdb fed the 5' RACE reads into MiXCR, producing one record per CDR3 protein. The table lists 25,000 to 35,000 distinct CDR3 sequences, roughly 7.4% of them singletons. This clonotype was counted at least ten times. Antigen: not known. The sequence derives from an adult woman who had mild COVID-19 (a few samples of this study predate the infection). Cell type and time point are not known. The V gene is TRBV5-1, the J gene TRBJ2-5, with D possibly TRBD2 on 6 matching bases. Material: PBMCs or a T cell subset sorted from them (not recorded which). Written as DNA, the CDR3 is TGCGCCAGCGGACCTGGGGGGTCGGAGACCCAGTACTTC. It translates to CASGPGGSETQYF.